Detailed here is one T cell receptor (beta chain). Its matching antigen is unknown. Produced via immunoSEQ multiplex PCR; TCRdb's table is partial and in-frame only. The data contain more than 50,000 clones, 90% to 95% of them singletons. This specimen comes from a study of cytomegalovirus exposure and HLA in healthy donors. Study conclusions and caveats: The listing of fewer than 200 TCR beta chains classed them as cytomegalovirus-associated. For most TCR sequences rarity was the rule, although some public TCRs occurred in many donors.

V was clipped by 6 bases and J by 2 bases; unmatched bases: 13. The CDR3 is 17 residues long. Germline values: CDR1 SEHNR, CDR2 FQNEAQ (reference sequence). This TCR derives from a man in his late teens or twenties in good health and CMV-seronegative. The chain uses TRBV7-9 and TRBJ2-3, with 8 bases matching TRBD2. Specimen: PBMCs. The CDR3 DNA reads TGTGCCAGCAGAACGACTTTAACTAGCGGATTCACAGATACGCAGTATTTT. Translation: CASRTTLTSGFTDTQYF. The full variable domain, its missing parts supplied by reference TRBV7-9 and TRBJ2-3, is DTGVSQNPRHKITKRGQNVTFRCDPISEHNRLYWYRQTLGQGPEFLTYFQNEAQLEKSRLLSDRFSAERPKGSFSTLEIQRTEQGDSAMYLCASRTTLTSGFTDTQYFGPGTRLTVL.